The T cell receptor (beta chain) described here comes from a study of blood T cell repertoires in COVID-19. Study at large: PBMCs, B-cell-depleted T cells, or T cells provided the cDNA or gDNA that made up the material.

As processed by the authors: How many nucleated cells were present was estimated from reference gene primer amplification. Libraries were prepared by immunoSEQ multiplex PCR; TCRdb keeps only in-frame clonotypes and omits some of them. The V and J calls and the clone size are those of that table, but D and trimming were determined from the DNA. The table records about 80,000 clones, around 83% of them present only once. CDR1 and CDR2 (germline): LGHDT, YNNKEL (reference sequence). The V end was cut by 5 bases, the J end by 0 bases, with 14 bases between. The CDR3 loop spans 16 amino acids. This chain connects TRBV3-1 (or the pseudogene TRBV3-2) to TRBJ2-1; the D gene is possibly TRBD2 (5 bases). Sequencing was done on a sample of peripheral blood. The TCR sequence derives from a man aged 50-60 years with acute or convalescent COVID-19. This chain's CDR3 is CASSGLGSSSYNEQFF. The CDR3 DNA reads TGTGCCAGCAGCGGCCTTGGGAGTAGCTCCTACAATGAGCAGTTCTTC.